Below are 13 T cell receptor beta chains sequenced from a single sample in a study of blood T cell repertoires in COVID-19. Libraries were prepared by immunoSEQ multiplex PCR; TCRdb keeps only in-frame clonotypes and omits some of them. The repertoire holds tens of thousands of clones, with roughly 89% as singletons. The sequenced sample was peripheral blood. Source of these receptors: a man younger than 45 with acute or convalescent COVID-19.

The table lists this clone with a few counts. The J gene is TRBJ2-7, the V gene TRBV13; tentative D call: TRBD1 (6 bases). CDR1 and CDR2 (germline): PRHDT, FYEKMQ (reference sequence). The V gene lost 5 bases and the J gene lost 3 bases, with 14 bases spanning the gap. The length of the CDR3 is 14 residues. The CDR3 nucleotides read TGTGCCAGCAGCGAACAGGGTTTGAGCTACGAGCAGTACTTC. Protein: CASSEQGLSYEQYF.

The gene calls are TRBV10-3 and TRBJ2-7; no clear D. V was trimmed by 3 bases and J by 2 bases, leaving 11 bases between them. The CDR3 sequence is 14 residues long. Germline CDR1 ENHRY, CDR2 SYGVKD. CDR3 coding DNA: TGTGCCATCAGTGACCCAACCGCAGCCTACGAGCAGTACGTC. Protein product: CAISDPTAAYEQYV.

J is TRBJ2-6 and V is TRBV4-2; weak D call: TRBD1 (6 bases). The CDR3 has 18 residues. Trimming shortened V by 1 base and J by 1 base, and 14 bases separated the two germline ends. Germline CDR1 is LGHNA and CDR2 is YNFKEQ. This chain's CDR3 is CASSQVYRAPSGANVLTF. Written as DNA, the CDR3 is TGTGCCAGCAGCCAAGTATACAGGGCTCCTTCTGGGGCCAACGTCCTGACTTTC.

This clone was observed a single time. The chain couples TRBV25-1 to TRBJ2-5, with 9 bases fitting TRBD2. The V gene end was trimmed by 8 bases and the J gene end by 2 bases; junction bases not matched to a gene: 9. Germline lookup yields CDR1 MGHDK and CDR2 SYGVNS. The CDR3 is 15 residues long. The CDR3 nucleotides read TGTGCCAGCTCCTCAGCGGGGGGTTGGCAAGAGACCCAGTACTTC. It translates to CASSSAGGWQETQYF.

In this sample, this clone turned up once. This could be a read error, since a much larger clone is one nucleotide away. The chain employs TRBV27 and TRBJ1-4; weak D call: TRBD1 (5 bases). CDR3 size: 15 residues. Germline-derived CDR1 and CDR2 are MNHEY and SMNVEV (reference sequence). The DNA for the CDR3 is TGTGCCAGCAGTTTCAGGGATCCAACTAATAAAAAACTGTTTTTT. Its protein is CASSFRDPTNKKLFF.

The rearrangement links TRBV5-1 to TRBJ2-5; 7 bases line up with TRBD2. The CDR3 is made up of 15 amino acids. Looked up from germline, CDR1 is SGHRS and CDR2 is YFSETQ. V lost 6 bases, J lost 7 bases, and 15 bases stayed unmatched. In nucleotides, the CDR3 is TGCGCCAGCACCCCACTTGGCGGGGGATTTGGGACCCAGTACTTC. Translated, it gives CASTPLGGGFGTQYF.

The chain links TRBV5-1 to TRBJ2-1; the D gene is possibly TRBD1 (6 bases). The CDR3 runs 14 residues. V lost 0 bases, J lost 9 bases, and 13 bases lay in between. Per germline, CDR1 SGHRS and CDR2 YFSETQ. CDR3 DNA sequence: TGCGCCAGCAGCTTGGGACAGGTTTACGGTGAGCAGTTCTTC. Translating gives CASSLGQVYGEQFF.

V is TRBV24-1 and J is TRBJ2-6; D gene uncertain. The CDR3 spans 15 residues. V gave up 3 bases and J gave up 0 bases, with 5 bases separating them. Germline-derived CDR1 and CDR2 are KGHDR and SFDVKD. The CDR3 loop reads CATSDPRSGANVLTF. The CDR3 nucleotides are TGTGCCACCAGTGATCCTCGCTCTGGGGCCAACGTCCTGACTTTC.

The chain has TRBV5-1 and TRBJ1-2; unclear D gene. In germline, CDR1 is SGHRS, CDR2 YFSETQ. Trimming cost V 0 bases and J 4 bases, with 4 bases left between them. The length of the CDR3 is 12 residues. The CDR3 protein is CASSLDGYGYTF. The CDR3 DNA reads as TGCGCCAGCAGCTTGGACGGCTATGGCTACACCTTC.

CDR3 bases: TGTGCCAGCAGCTTAAAGAGATCGGGGAGCTTATCAGGCTACACCTTC. It is translated as CASSLKRSGSLSGYTF. This chain connects TRBV7-2 to TRBJ1-2; no firm D call. This CDR3 is built from 16 residues. Germline CDR1 reads SGHTA; CDR2 reads FQGNSA. Trimming stripped 2 bases from V and 8 bases from J, with 21 bases between.

As concerns this clone: The junction departs from the called germline gene at one end, perhaps through a read error. The chain employs TRBV30 and TRBJ2-7; D remains unclear. There are 12 residues in the CDR3. Germline V gene sequence: CDR1 GTSNPN, CDR2 SVGIG (reference sequence). DNA of the CDR3: TGTGCCTGGAGTGTTAGGCCAGCCAGCAGGTCCTTC. Residues: CAWSVRPASRSF. The complete variable domain, with remaining parts taken from reference TRBV30 and TRBJ2-7, reads SQTIHQWPATLVQPVGSPLSLECTVEGTSNPNLYWYRQAAGRGLQLLFYSVGIGQISSEVPQNLSASRPQDRQFILSSKKLLLSDSGFYLCAWSVRPASRSFGPGTRLTVT.

This chain connects TRBV6-2 or TRBV6-3 to TRBJ2-5; 8 bases align to TRBD2. CDR3 size: 16 residues. V was pared by 0 bases and J by 2 bases, with 5 bases of the junction left unmatched. Per the germline V gene, CDR1 is MNHEY and CDR2 is SVGEGT. The CDR3 DNA follows: TGTGCCAGCAGTTACTCCGCTAGCGGGCTTCAAGAGACCCAGTACTTC. Translating gives CASSYSASGLQETQYF.

This clone was counted once. The V gene is TRBV9, the J gene TRBJ2-3, with D possibly matching TRBD1 (5 bases). The germline CDR1 and CDR2 sequences are SGDLS and YYNGEE. Trimming shortened V by 0 bases and J by 2 bases, and 10 bases separated the two germline ends. The length of the CDR3 is 15 residues. The CDR3 protein is CASSVGGINTDTQYF. In nucleotides, the CDR3 is TGTGCCAGCAGCGTAGGGGGCATTAACACAGATACGCAGTATTTT.